The 10 T cell receptor beta chains presented below share a single source sample, sequenced in a study of Tregs in tolerant kidney transplant recipients. Assay: immunoSEQ multiplex PCR; the TCRdb copy retains only in-frame clones and omits some. The sample lists roughly 66,000 clones, around 90% occurring once. The material was CD8+ T cells from blood, obtained before the transplant. These receptors were obtained from a human donor who received a combined kidney and bone marrow transplant.

This rearrangement joins TRBV6-5 to TRBJ1-2; 7 bases align to TRBD1. V trimming: 5 bases; J trimming: 6 bases; junction bases outside the gene matches: 3. Germline CDR1 is MNHEY and CDR2 is SVGAGI. This CDR3 contains 12 residues. The CDR3 loop reads CASSVGGNGYTF. The CDR3 nucleotides are TGTGCCAGCAGTGTAGGGGGCAATGGCTACACCTTC.

Notes on this clone: The germline gene is not matched at one end of the junction; a read error may be the cause. The sample holds other DNA sequences that translate to the same CDR3. J is TRBJ1-6 and V is TRBV19; perhaps TRBD1 as D (6 bases). Per the germline V gene, CDR1 is LNHDA and CDR2 is SQIVND (reference sequence). The CDR3 covers 14 residues. CDR3 amino acids: CASSLQGFNSPLHF. Here the CDR3 DNA reads TGTGCCAGTAGCCTTCAGGGGTTTAATTCCCCCCTCCACTTT.

J is TRBJ1-1 and V is TRBV2; TRBD1 matches at 9 bases. This CDR3 has 16 amino acids. The trim removed 10 bases at V and 0 bases at J, leaving 12 bases unmatched. The germline CDR1 and CDR2 sequences are SNHLY and FYNNEI. The CDR3 region has the DNA TGTGCCACCCGGGACAGGGAAGGAGGGCTGAACACTGAAGCTTTCTTT. Translated: CATRDREGGLNTEAFF.

This chain connects TRBV29-1 to TRBJ2-2; D unclear. The CDR3 runs to 12 residues. Per the germline V gene, CDR1 is SQVTM and CDR2 is ANQGSEA. The germline V and J ends were trimmed by 5 bases and 1 base, with 5 bases remaining between them. CDR3 residues: CSVSGNTGELFF. The DNA for the CDR3 is TGCAGCGTTTCGGGGAACACCGGGGAGCTGTTTTTT.

The chain has TRBV15 and TRBJ2-7, with 8 bases fitting TRBD2. This CDR3 is 17 amino acids long. J gave up 2 bases and V 5 bases, and 14 bases lay outside the gene matches. Germline assignment: CDR1 LNHNV and CDR2 YYDKDF (reference sequence). CDR3 amino acids: CATSPLRGGYTPYEQYF. For the CDR3, the DNA is TGTGCCACCAGCCCCCTTCGGGGGGGGTACACCCCCTACGAGCAGTACTTC.

J is TRBJ2-1 and V is TRBV14; maybe TRBD2 (5 bases). From germline, CDR1 is SGHDN and CDR2 FVKESK. V shed 7 bases and J shed 10 bases, with 17 bases lying between them. The length of the CDR3 is 13 residues. This CDR3 reads CASTTSNGVEQFF. In DNA form, the CDR3 reads TGTGCCAGCACCACATCCAACGGGGTCGAGCAGTTCTTC.

The CDR3 region is CASSSWGGDGYGYTF. The CDR3 coding sequence is TGTGCCAGCAGCAGCTGGGGGGGGGATGGCTATGGCTACACCTTC. The rearrangement uses TRBV5-8 and TRBJ1-2, with a weak D call TRBD1 (5 bases). CDR3 size: 15 residues. CDR1 SGHTS and CDR2 YDEGEE come from the germline V gene. The V gene lost 4 bases and the J gene lost 4 bases, with 17 bases spanning the gap.

The chain carries TRBV25-1 and TRBJ2-2; 9 nucleotides match TRBD1. The V and J ends lost 5 bases and 5 bases, in that order; junction bases with no gene match: 6. This CDR3 has 15 amino acids. Germline V gene data show CDR1 as MGHDK and CDR2 as SYGVNS. The CDR3 sequence: CASSQQGAYTGELFF. CDR3 DNA: TGTGCCAGCAGTCAACAGGGGGCTTATACCGGGGAGCTGTTTTTT.

Notes on this clone: The junction does not match germline at one end; this may be a read error. The chain carries TRBV6-5 and TRBJ2-7; no firm D call. Per germline, CDR1 MNHEY and CDR2 SVGAGI. This CDR3 is 13 amino acids long. CDR3 nucleotides: TGTGCCAGCACTTACTCGTTCCACTACGAGCAGTACTTC. It yields the protein CASTYSFHYEQYF.

The chain joins TRBV19 to TRBJ2-1; D not certain. This CDR3 is 16 amino acids long. The germline CDR1 and CDR2 sequences are LNHDA and SQIVND (reference sequence). V was shortened by 3 bases and J by 4 bases, with 16 bases between the two germline ends. The CDR3 coding sequence is TGTGCCAGTAGTATTTCGACTCGCACATTATACAATGAGCAGTTCTTC. It encodes CASSISTRTLYNEQFF.